This record looks at one T cell receptor beta chain sequence and its context. Its target is unknown. V was pared by 4 bases and J by 7 bases, with 20 bases between. The germline V gene encodes CDR1 SGHRS and CDR2 YFSETQ. The CDR3 extends over 15 amino acids. The entry originates in a study of a mutant IDH1 vaccine in newly diagnosed glioma. About the research overall: First vaccine doses came 4-6 weeks after radiotherapy alone, or with temozolomide cycles. Mean patient age was approximately 39 years; about 60% were male and about 38% female.

Time point: week 47, end of study. Doses comprised 300 ug of mutant IDH1 20-mer peptide each, plus topical imiquimod. Newly diagnosed WHO grade 3 or 4 IDH1-mutant, ATRX-lost astrocytomas were identified in the donors. Some clones are missing from TCRdb's copy, which holds only in-frame ones; the method was immunoSEQ multiplex PCR. The sample includes some 40,000 clones, roughly 82% of them seen just once. The sample in question was PBMCs, obtained from a glioma patient whose treatment included an IDH1 peptide vaccine. The clonotype was recovered from a man aged 35 to 55 with glioma. This sequence joins TRBV5-1 and TRBJ1-1; D not resolved. The CDR3 DNA is TGCGCCAGCAGCCTGACACCCGAGGGAGGTTTTGAAGCTTTCTTT. Encoded protein: CASSLTPEGGFEAFF.